This is a list of T cell receptor beta chains from one sample in a study of PD-1 blockade in classical Hodgkin lymphoma. TCRdb keeps only in-frame clones here, not all; method: immunoSEQ multiplex PCR. In the table there are 13,000 to 15,000 clones, 83% of which are singletons. The sequencing here drew on peripheral blood mononuclear cells (PBMCs), taken at baseline. The origin of the receptors is a human donor with classical Hodgkin lymphoma. The CDR3 runs from the conserved cysteine through the conserved F or W. A D gene is named only where the DNA matches it firmly. Only some rows state a clone size, as once, few, many or a class for expanded clones.

D gene,J gene,V gene,clone size,CDR3 DNA,CDR3 protein
.,TRBJ2-2,TRBV7-3,few,TGTGCCAGCAGCTTACAGCATACGAACACCGGGGAGCTGTTTTTT,CASSLQHTNTGELFF
TRBD2,TRBJ2-5,TRBV19,.,TGTGCCAGTAGTGTGGCGGGGGTCCTCCAAGAGACCCAGTACTTC,CASSVAGVLQETQYF
.,TRBJ1-2,TRBV7-9,.,TGTGCCAGCAGCTTAGTAGGGGATACGGGCTATGGCTACACCTTC,CASSLVGDTGYGYTF
.,TRBJ2-5,TRBV28,.,TGTGCCAGCAGTTTAAGGCTGCCACAAGAGACCCAGTACTTC,CASSLRLPQETQYF
.,TRBJ1-5,TRBV6-1,few,TGTGCCAGCAGTGAAGCGAGGCAACAGCCCCAGCATTTT,CASSEARQQPQHF
.,TRBJ2-7,TRBV4-1,.,TGCGCCAGCAGCCAACAAGGTAGCTCCTACGAGCAGTACTTC,CASSQQGSSYEQYF
.,TRBJ1-1,TRBV10-3,.,TGTGCCATCAGTGAGTCGGTCCCAGGGAACACTGAAGCTTTCTTT,CAISESVPGNTEAFF
TRBD1,TRBJ1-4,TRBV18,.,TGTGCCAGCTCACCCGGACAGGGGAGGAACGAAAAACTGTTTTTT,CASSPGQGRNEKLFF
.,TRBJ2-1,TRBV27,.,TGTGCCAGCAGTTTACGGGACACCTCCTACAATGAGCAGTTCTTC,CASSLRDTSYNEQFF
.,TRBJ2-3,TRBV2,once,TGTGCCAGCAATCTACAGGGTGGCACAGATACGCAGTATTTT,CASNLQGGTDTQYF
.,TRBJ1-6,TRBV5-4,.,TGTGCCAGCAGCTTGGCGGGGACGGCACCCCTCCACTTT,CASSLAGTAPLHF
TRBD1,TRBJ1-1,TRBV7-9,.,TGTGCCAGCAGCATGGGACAGGGAAGTACTGAAGCTTTCTTT,CASSMGQGSTEAFF
.,TRBJ1-1,TRBV5-6,.,TGTGCCAGCAGCGACGGGCCTTACGGGGCTGAAGCTTTCTTT,CASSDGPYGAEAFF
TRBD1,TRBJ1-1,TRBV28,.,TGTGCCAGCACCGCGACAGGGCTGAACACTGAAGCTTTCTTT,CASTATGLNTEAFF
TRBD1,TRBJ1-5,TRBV19,.,TGTGCCAGTAGTCGGGACAGGGTGGATAATCAGCCCCAGCATTTT,CASSRDRVDNQPQHF
.,TRBJ2-6,TRBV5-4,.,TGTGCCAGCAGCTCGCAAGGGGCCAACGTCCTGACTTTC,CASSSQGANVLTF
.,TRBJ1-2,TRBV6-6,.,TGTGCCGCGCAGGGGACGGGGTATGGCTACACCTTC,CAAQGTGYGYTF
.,TRBJ2-7,TRBV5-1,.,TGCGCCAGCAGCTCCAATTTCTACGAGCAGTACTTC,CASSSNFYEQYF
TRBD1,TRBJ1-1,TRBV19,.,TGTGCCAGTATGACGGGACAGAAGAACACTGAAGCTTTCTTT,CASMTGQKNTEAFF
.,TRBJ1-4,TRBV2,.,TGTGCCAGCAGTCCTCGGACGGACCCAACTAATGAAAAACTGTTTTTT,CASSPRTDPTNEKLFF
TRBD1,TRBJ1-6,TRBV7-9,.,TGTGCCAGCAGCCCCGGGACAGCGGGGATCGGGGATAATTCACCCCTCCACTTT,CASSPGTAGIGDNSPLHF
.,TRBJ1-2,TRBV10-3,.,TGTGCCATCAGTGATGGTACAGGGCCTCCTTATGGCTACACCTTC,CAISDGTGPPYGYTF
.,TRBJ2-3,TRBV29-1,.,TGCAGCGGGGGGGCGGCAGATACGCAGTATTTT,CSGGAADTQYF
.,TRBJ2-2,TRBV6-5,.,TGTGCCAGCAGTTACGGGACCACCACCGGGGAGCTGTTTTTT,CASSYGTTTGELFF
.,TRBJ1-3,TRBV18,.,TGTGCCAGCTCACTGGGACCCCCAGCTGGAAACACCATATATTTT,CASSLGPPAGNTIYF
.,TRBJ1-1,TRBV6-6,.,TGTGCCAGCAGTTACTTCGGTTACACTGAAGCTTTCTTT,CASSYFGYTEAFF
.,TRBJ1-1,TRBV5-1,once,TGCGCCAGCAGCTTGTGGCAGATGAACACTGAAGCTTTCTTT,CASSLWQMNTEAFF